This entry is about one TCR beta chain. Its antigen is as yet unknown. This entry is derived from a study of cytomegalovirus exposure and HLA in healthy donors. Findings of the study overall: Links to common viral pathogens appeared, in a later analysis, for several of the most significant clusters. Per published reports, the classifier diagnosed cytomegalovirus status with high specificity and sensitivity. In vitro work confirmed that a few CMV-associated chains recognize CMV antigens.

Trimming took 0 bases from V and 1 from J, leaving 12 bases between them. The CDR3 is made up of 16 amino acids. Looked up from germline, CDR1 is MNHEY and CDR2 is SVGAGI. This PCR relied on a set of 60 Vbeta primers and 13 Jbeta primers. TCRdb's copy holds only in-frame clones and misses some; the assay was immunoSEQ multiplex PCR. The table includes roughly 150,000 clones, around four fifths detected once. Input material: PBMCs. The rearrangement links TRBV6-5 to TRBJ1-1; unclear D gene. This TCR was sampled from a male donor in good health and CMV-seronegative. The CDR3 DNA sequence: TGTGCCAGCAGTTACTCCTTCGACGGGAAGAACACTGAAGCTTTCTTT. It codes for CASSYSFDGKNTEAFF.